The source of this T cell receptor (beta chain) is a study of neurological immune-mediated disorders (dated by TCRdb to between 2018 and 2021). The study in broad terms: Among the roughly 35 multiple sclerosis patients, about 31 had relapsing-remitting MS and 3 had secondary progressive MS. Using UMI-based sequencing, the study compared peripheral blood TCR-beta repertoires from patients with HTLV-I-associated myelopathy (HAM/TSP), patients with multiple sclerosis, and healthy controls. The approximately 110 TCR-beta libraries included longitudinal samples, technical triplicates and paired sorted CD4+ and CD8+ T-cell subsets alongside PBMC samples. The cohort comprised 60 to 75 subjects: around 15 HAM/TSP patients, some 34 multiple sclerosis patients and some 20 healthy controls.

There are 16 amino acids in the CDR3, from cysteine to phenylalanine inclusive. The CDR3 DNA has 48 bases and is translated from base 1. V was cut back by 4 bases and J by 5 bases, leaving a gap of 23 bases between them. From a lookup of the germline V gene (reference sequence), CDR1 and CDR2 are DFQATT and SNEGSKA. This clonotype showed up just a few times. Its antigen target is currently unknown. Qualities for individual bases were not recorded, and no much larger clone is one base off. What the research found in general, with its limitations: TCR clonal expansion was greatest in HAM/TSP patients and smallest in MS patients, who ranked below even healthy controls. No association of the MS cluster with clinical or MRI features was observed, and the need for larger cohorts was stated by the authors. No identical CDR3 amino acid sequences were shared among expanded clones across subjects, suggesting private TCR-beta repertoires in all groups. Phylogenetic analysis grouped repertoires from 18 of 34 MS patients into a cluster of related CDR3 sequences, suggesting a possible repertoire-level signature.

cDNA synthesis used template-switch 5'RACE with a primer carrying a 10-nucleotide random unique molecular identifier tagging each TCR transcript. Every sequencing run covered 15-18 subjects and yielded more than 170 million TCR-beta sequences. Total RNA was extracted with the RNeasy kit. The KAPA Real-time Library Amplification kit was used to amplify TCR-beta VDJ regions with primers for the TCR constant region and the 5'RACE anchor. A first PCR added sample indexes and Illumina adaptors, after which a second PCR increased the library yield. The roughly 650 bp TCR product was size-selected on a 2% E-gel SizeSelection system after Ampure bead purification. Before pooling, library quality was checked on a Bioanalyzer, concentration was measured with Qubit, and libraries were quantified with the Kapa Library Quantification kit. Libraries were sequenced paired-end 2 x 150 bp on an Illumina HiSeq 2500. To increase sequence diversity, about 25-31% phiX was spiked into each library pool. The study's own analysis went as follows. Quality-filtered reads were processed with the UMI-based MiGEC pipeline, and over 90% of raw TCR sequences were removed by the MiGEC pipeline during error correction. IMGT germline references were used for alignment of VDJ genes, and clonotypes were defined by a unique CDR3 amino acid sequence together with V-J genes. VDJtools evaluated clonal expansion, Shannon diversity and CDR3 relatedness (CalcPairwiseDistances, ClusterSamples); CLCbio workbench built phylogenetic trees. A clone was classed as expanded if it had 8 or more unique UMIs, a cutoff based on coefficient-of-variation modelling across technical triplicates. The public reads were run again by TCRdb, first through fastp at Q25 and then through MiXCR, and only productive beta chains were kept. Every distinct CDR3 protein forms one entry, paired with its most common genes and DNA. The V and J calls and clone size are TCRdb's, not the authors'. The sample yields fewer than 65,000 distinct CDR3 sequences; approximately 4.1% were counted once. The ten largest clones add up to approximately 2.8% of the sample.

Unsorted PBMC libraries were generated from 2 million PBMCs stored in RNAlater at -80 °C until RNA extraction. The multiple sclerosis patients were enrolled in a US clinical protocol that used magnetic resonance imaging to evaluate disease progression. Peripheral blood underwent Ficoll-Hypaque density gradient centrifugation to isolate PBMCs, which were then cryopreserved in liquid nitrogen. Rearrangement joined TRBV20-1 to TRBJ1-2, with the identity of the D gene unclear. This TCR was sampled from a man aged 50-59 years with multiple sclerosis. Sequenced input: PBMCs. The nucleotide sequence is given as TGCAGTGCTACAAGTCAGGAGACCCTCACCAAATATGGCTACACCTTC. Its amino acids are CSATSQETLTKYGYTF.